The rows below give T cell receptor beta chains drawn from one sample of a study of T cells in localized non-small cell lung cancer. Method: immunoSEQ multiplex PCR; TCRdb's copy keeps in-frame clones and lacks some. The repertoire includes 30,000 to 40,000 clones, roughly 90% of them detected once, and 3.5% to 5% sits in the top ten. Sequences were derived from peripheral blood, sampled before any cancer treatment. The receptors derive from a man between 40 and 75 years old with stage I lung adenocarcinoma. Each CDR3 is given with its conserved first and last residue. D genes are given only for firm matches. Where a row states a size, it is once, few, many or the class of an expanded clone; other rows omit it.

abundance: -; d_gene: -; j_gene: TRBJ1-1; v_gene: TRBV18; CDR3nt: TGTGCCAGCTCACCATTGACCTCGGGCACTGAAGCTTTCTTT; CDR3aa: CASSPLTSGTEAFF
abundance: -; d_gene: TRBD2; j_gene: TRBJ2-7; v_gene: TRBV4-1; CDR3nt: TGCGCCAGCAGCCCGAGCGGGGGGGCCCGCGAGCAGTACTTC; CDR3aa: CASSPSGGAREQYF
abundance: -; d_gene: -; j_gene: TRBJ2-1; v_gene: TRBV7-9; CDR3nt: TGTGCCAGCAGCTTAGCTGGGAGCTACAATGAGCAGTTCTTC; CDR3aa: CASSLAGSYNEQFF
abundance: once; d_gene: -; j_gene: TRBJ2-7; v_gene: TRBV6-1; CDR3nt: TGTGCCAGCAGTGACCGGGGGCTTTGGGGATACGAGCAGTACTTC; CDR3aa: CASSDRGLWGYEQYF
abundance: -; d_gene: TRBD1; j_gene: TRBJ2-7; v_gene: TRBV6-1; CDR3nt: TGTGGGCTGGGACAGGGGGGGGTCCGCGGCGAGCAGTACTTC; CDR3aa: CGLGQGGVRGEQYF
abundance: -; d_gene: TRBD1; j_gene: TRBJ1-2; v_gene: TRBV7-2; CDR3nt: TGTGCCAGCAGCCCCGAGACAGGGAACCTGTATGGCTACACCTTC; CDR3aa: CASSPETGNLYGYTF
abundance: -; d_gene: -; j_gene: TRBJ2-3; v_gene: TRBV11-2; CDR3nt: TGTGCCAGCAGCCCCAGTTTAGATACGCAGTATTTT; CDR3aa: CASSPSLDTQYF
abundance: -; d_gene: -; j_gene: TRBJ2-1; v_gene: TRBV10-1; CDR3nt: TGCGCCAGCAGTCCGAAAACCTACAATGAGCAGTTCTTC; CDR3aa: CASSPKTYNEQFF
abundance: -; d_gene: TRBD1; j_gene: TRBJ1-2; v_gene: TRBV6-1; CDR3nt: TGTGCCAGCAGTGAAGCTCGGACAGGAGGCTACACCTTC; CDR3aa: CASSEARTGGYTF
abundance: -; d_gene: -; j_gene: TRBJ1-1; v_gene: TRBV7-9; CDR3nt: TGTGCCAGCAGCCCGTTGAGGGGGAGTGGGACTGAAGCTTTCTTT; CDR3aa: CASSPLRGSGTEAFF
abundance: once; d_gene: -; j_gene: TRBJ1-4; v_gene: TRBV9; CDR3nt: TGTGCCAGCAGCGTTTTTTCAGGGAATAATGAAAAACTGTTTTTT; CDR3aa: CASSVFSGNNEKLFF
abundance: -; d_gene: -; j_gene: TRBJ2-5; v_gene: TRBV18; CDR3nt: TGTGCCAGCTCAGCAAATCAGGGGAAGGAAGAGACCCAGTACTTC; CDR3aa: CASSANQGKEETQYF
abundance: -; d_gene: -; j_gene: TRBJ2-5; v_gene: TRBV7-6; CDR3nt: TGTGCCAGCAGCTTAGTCCGACAAGAGACCCAGTACTTC; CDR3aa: CASSLVRQETQYF
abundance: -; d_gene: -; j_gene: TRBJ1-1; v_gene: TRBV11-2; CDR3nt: TGTGCCAGCAGCTTAGGATGGCCGGCTGAAGCTTTCTTT; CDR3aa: CASSLGWPAEAFF
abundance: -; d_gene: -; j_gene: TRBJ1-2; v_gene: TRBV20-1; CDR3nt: TGCAGTCCCCGACTAATCTATGGCTACACCTTC; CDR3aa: CSPRLIYGYTF
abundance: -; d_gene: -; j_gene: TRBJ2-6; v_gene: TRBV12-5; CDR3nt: TGTGCTAGTGGTGACTGTCTTTTCAGACAAAGTCGGGCCAACGTCCTGACTTTC; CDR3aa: CASGDCLFRQSRANVLTF
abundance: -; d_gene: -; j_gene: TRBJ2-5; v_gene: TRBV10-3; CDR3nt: TGTGCCATCGGGTACCAAGAGACCCAGTACTTC; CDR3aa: CAIGYQETQYF
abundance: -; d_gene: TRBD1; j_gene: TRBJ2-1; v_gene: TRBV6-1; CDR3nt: TGTGCCAGCAGTGTAACAGGGGGCGACGAGCAGTTCTTC; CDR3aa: CASSVTGGDEQFF
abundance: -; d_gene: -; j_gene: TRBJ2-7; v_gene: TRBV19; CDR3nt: TGTGCCAGTAGTATTCGTGAACAACAGTACTTC; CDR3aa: CASSIREQQYF
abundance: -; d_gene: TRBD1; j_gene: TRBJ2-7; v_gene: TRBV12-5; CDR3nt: TGTGCTAGTGGTTTTATGGACAGGGTGTCGGACGAGCAGTACTTC; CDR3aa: CASGFMDRVSDEQYF
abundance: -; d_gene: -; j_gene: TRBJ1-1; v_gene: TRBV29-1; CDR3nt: TGCAGCGTTGAAGTGGGACTGGTGAACACTGAAGCTTTCTTT; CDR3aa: CSVEVGLVNTEAFF
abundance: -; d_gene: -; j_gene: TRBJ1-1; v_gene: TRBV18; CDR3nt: TGTGCCAGCTCACCTTCAGAATGGAACACTGAAGCTTTCTTT; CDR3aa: CASSPSEWNTEAFF
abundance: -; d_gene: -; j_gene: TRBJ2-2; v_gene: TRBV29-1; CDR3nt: TGCAGCGTTCTAATCCCGAACACCGGGGAGCTGTTTTTT; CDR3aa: CSVLIPNTGELFF
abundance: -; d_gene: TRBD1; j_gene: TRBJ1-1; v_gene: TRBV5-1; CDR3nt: TGCGCCAGCAGCTTGGCCGGGACAGCGAACACTGAAGCTTTCTTT; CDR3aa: CASSLAGTANTEAFF
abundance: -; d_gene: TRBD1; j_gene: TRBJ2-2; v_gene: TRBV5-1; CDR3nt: TGCGCCAGCAGCGTACGACAGGGGATGGGCGGGGAGCTGTTTTTT; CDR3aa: CASSVRQGMGGELFF
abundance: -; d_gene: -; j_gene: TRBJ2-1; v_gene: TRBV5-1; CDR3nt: TGCGCCAGCGGCCGTTTGACCAATGAGCAGTTCTTC; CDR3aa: CASGRLTNEQFF
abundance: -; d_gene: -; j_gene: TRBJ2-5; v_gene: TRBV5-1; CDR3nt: TGCGCCAGCAGCTTGGCCGGGGTGGGGGCCCTCCAAGAGACCCAGTACTTC; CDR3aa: CASSLAGVGALQETQYF
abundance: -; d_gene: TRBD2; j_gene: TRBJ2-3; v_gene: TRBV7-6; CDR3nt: TGTGCCAGCAGCTTCAGCGGGAGCCTATCGGATACGCAGTATTTT; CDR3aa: CASSFSGSLSDTQYF
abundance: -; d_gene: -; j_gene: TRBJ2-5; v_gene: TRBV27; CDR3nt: TGTGCCAGCAGATGGGGGTACCAAGAGACCCAGTACTTC; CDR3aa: CASRWGYQETQYF
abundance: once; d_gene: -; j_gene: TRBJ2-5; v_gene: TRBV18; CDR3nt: TGTGCCAGCTCACTCGTGGGAGAACAAGAGACCCAGTACTTC; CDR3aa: CASSLVGEQETQYF
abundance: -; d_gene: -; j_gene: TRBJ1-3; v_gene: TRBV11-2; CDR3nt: TGTGCCAGCAGTTCCTTCTCTGGAAACACCATATATTTT; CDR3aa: CASSSFSGNTIYF